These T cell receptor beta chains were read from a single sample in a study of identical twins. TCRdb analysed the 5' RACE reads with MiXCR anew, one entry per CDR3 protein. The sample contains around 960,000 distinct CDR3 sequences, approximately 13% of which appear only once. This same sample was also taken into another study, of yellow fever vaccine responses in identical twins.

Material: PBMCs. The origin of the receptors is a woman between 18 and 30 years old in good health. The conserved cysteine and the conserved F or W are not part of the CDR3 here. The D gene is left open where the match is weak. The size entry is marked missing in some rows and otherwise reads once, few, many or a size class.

SAQPQWVGEQF TRBV20-1 NA NA TRBJ2-1
AINGTSGRTNTGELF TRBV10-3 TRBD2 NA TRBJ2-2
AISDGRNEQF TRBV10-3 NA many TRBJ2-1
AISEFGTGVGGYT TRBV10-3 TRBD1 many TRBJ1-2
ASSLVRTSLDTQY TRBV7-8 TRBD2 few TRBJ2-3
ASSIDRTKNIQY TRBV19 NA NA TRBJ2-4
ASTVQGVYTDTQY TRBV2 TRBD1 few TRBJ2-3
ASSARDVSGNTIY TRBV2 NA few TRBJ1-3
ASRSGTSGMETQY TRBV7-9 TRBD2 few TRBJ2-5
SVREHTGAWEQY TRBV20-1 NA NA TRBJ2-7
ASSQVGQGSTDTQY TRBV4-2 TRBD1 few TRBJ2-3
ASSRQGFGNTIY TRBV5-1 TRBD1 NA TRBJ1-3
ASSQQGNTIY TRBV3-1 NA many TRBJ1-3
ASGGENLSGQF TRBV7-6 TRBD2 NA TRBJ2-1
AISATGRHTEAF TRBV10-3 NA few TRBJ1-1
SARTLERTYEQY TRBV20-1 NA many TRBJ2-7
ASSYRGGGHYEQY TRBV28 TRBD2 few TRBJ2-7
AISGSGRNNEQF TRBV10-3 TRBD2 few TRBJ2-1